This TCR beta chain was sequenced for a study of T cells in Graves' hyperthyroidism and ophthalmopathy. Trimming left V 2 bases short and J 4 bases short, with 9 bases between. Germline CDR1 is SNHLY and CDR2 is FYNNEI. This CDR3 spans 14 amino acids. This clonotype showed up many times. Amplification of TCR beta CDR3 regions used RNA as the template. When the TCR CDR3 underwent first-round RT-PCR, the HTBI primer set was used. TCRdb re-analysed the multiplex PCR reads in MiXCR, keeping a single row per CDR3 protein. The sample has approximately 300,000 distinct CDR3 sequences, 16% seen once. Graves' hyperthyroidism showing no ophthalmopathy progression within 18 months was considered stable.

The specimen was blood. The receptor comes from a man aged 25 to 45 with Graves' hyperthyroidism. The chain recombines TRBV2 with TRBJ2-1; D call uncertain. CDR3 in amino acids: CASSETLGYNEQFF. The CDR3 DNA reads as TGTGCCAGCAGTGAAACCCTGGGGTACAATGAGCAGTTCTTC.